A single sample is the source of the 32 T cell receptor beta chains below, sequenced in a study of cytotoxic CD8 clonotypes in ibrutinib-treated CLL (dated by TCRdb to the early 2020s). The library was obtained by the immunoSEQ multiplex PCR assay. The source is immuneACCESS, and TCRdb retained only in-frame sequences with V and J called. Part of the clones is not carried over; for the studies checked, unresolved V genes explain less than half of this, and the remainder is unexplained. For this sample the table gives hundreds of thousands of clones, of which under 80% were detected only once. The ten largest clones represent approximately 15% of the sample. The meaning of the sample's time point label: 20 to 25 months on ibrutinib. Sequencing used PBMCs, obtained after 24 months of ibrutinib treatment. Every receptor here comes from a human donor with chronic lymphocytic leukemia.

This chain joins TRBV2 and TRBJ2-1, with TRBD2 matching 7 bases. The CDR3 runs 16 residues. The germline V gene encodes CDR1 SNHLY and CDR2 FYNNEI. J lost 0 bases, V lost 4 bases, and 6 bases had no gene match. Written as DNA, the CDR3 is TGTGCCAGCAGTGGGTCGCGGGAGAGCTCCTACAATGAGCAGTTCTTC. Its translation: CASSGSRESSYNEQFF.

The V and J genes are TRBV27 and TRBJ2-7; TRBD2 matches 7 bases. Germline CDR1 and CDR2: MNHEY and SMNVEV (reference sequence). After removal of 1 base from V and 3 bases from J, the junction contained 9 bases not matched to a gene. There are 16 residues in the CDR3. The CDR3 loop is CASSLLGGSLFYEQYF. Written as DNA, the CDR3 is TGTGCCAGCAGTTTATTGGGGGGGTCCCTCTTCTACGAGCAGTACTTC.

The chain links TRBV7-8 to TRBJ2-1; D call uncertain. Germline V gives CDR1 SGHVS, CDR2 FQNEAQ. Trimming cost V 5 bases and J 5 bases, with 10 bases left between them. The CDR3 runs 13 residues. The CDR3 sequence is CASSPRPDNEQFF. The CDR3 DNA sequence: TGTGCCAGCAGCCCCAGGCCTGACAATGAGCAGTTCTTC.

This clone was detected a few times. The chain has TRBV28 and TRBJ2-3; 7 bases map to TRBD1. This CDR3 has 16 residues. With V trimmed by 6 bases and J by 0 bases, 9 bases remained unmatched. Germline values: CDR1 MDHEN, CDR2 SYDVKM. The CDR3 is CASSPPGTASTDTQYF. In DNA, the CDR3 is TGTGCCAGCAGCCCTCCCGGGACAGCTAGCACAGATACGCAGTATTTT.

The V and J genes are TRBV28 and TRBJ2-7; D may be TRBD1 (5 bases). The germline V and J ends were trimmed by 8 bases and 2 bases, with 16 bases remaining between them. This CDR3 has 14 amino acids. Germline assignment: CDR1 MDHEN and CDR2 SYDVKM. The CDR3 region is CASYRAGRAYEQYF. The CDR3 coding sequence is TGTGCCAGCTATCGGGCAGGGCGAGCCTACGAGCAGTACTTC.

The chain's CDR3 is CASSYGLLNTEAFF. The CDR3 DNA follows: TGTGCCAGCAGTTACGGCCTCTTGAACACTGAAGCTTTCTTT. The chain employs TRBV6-5 and TRBJ1-1; D remains ambiguous. The CDR3 totals 14 residues. Germline-derived CDR1 and CDR2 are MNHEY and SVGAGI. Trimming removed 2 bases at V and 0 bases at J, with 7 bases between.

Only a few counts were recorded for this clone. The chain couples TRBV2 to TRBJ1-5; no clear D gene. CDR3 length: 12 amino acids. CDR1 is SNHLY, CDR2 FYNNEI, per germline. Trimming left V 8 bases short and J 0 bases short, with 5 bases between. The CDR3 here is CASRDSNQPQHF. CDR3 sequence (DNA): TGTGCCAGCCGAGATAGCAATCAGCCCCAGCATTTT.

The CDR3 loop is CSVEVQENIQYF. The CDR3 region has the DNA TGCAGCGTTGAAGTGCAGGAAAACATTCAGTACTTC. The genes are TRBV29-1 and TRBJ2-4; D remains ambiguous. This CDR3 region has 12 residues. Trimming pared 1 base from V and 5 bases from J, leaving 6 bases between. The germline V gene has CDR1 SQVTM and CDR2 ANQGSEA.

The gene calls are TRBV12-5 and TRBJ2-1; 7 bases align to TRBD1. CDR1 LGHNT and CDR2 FRNRAP come from the germline V gene. V shed 3 bases and J 7 bases; nucleotides not matched to a gene: 12. The CDR3 contains 16 residues. As DNA, the CDR3 is TGTGCTAGTGGTTTAGCCTTGACAGGGACCAGGAATGAGCAGTTCTTC. This sequence encodes CASGLALTGTRNEQFF.

The V gene is TRBV2, the J gene TRBJ2-2, with TRBD2 matching over 10 bases. Germline V gene lookup returns CDR1 SNHLY and CDR2 FYNNEI. J lost 8 bases, V lost 8 bases, and 11 bases had no gene match. This CDR3 is 15 amino acids long. The CDR3, as DNA: TGTGCCAGCGGAATGACTAGCGGGTTTGCGGGGGAGCTGTTTTTT. Translating it yields CASGMTSGFAGELFF. The full variable domain, with the rest looked up from reference TRBV2 and TRBJ2-2, is EPEVTQTPSHQVTQMGQEVILRCVPISNHLYFYWYRQILGQKVEFLVSFYNNEISEKSEIFDDQFSVERPDGSNFTLKIRSTKLEDSAMYFCASGMTSGFAGELFFGEGSRLTVL.

This sequence joins TRBV29-1 and TRBJ2-3; 10 nucleotides align to TRBD2. Germline assignment: CDR1 SQVTM and CDR2 ANQGSEA. J was trimmed by 1 base and V by 4 bases; bases with no gene match: 2. This CDR3 has 14 amino acids. The CDR3 loop is CSVVLAGGTDTQYF. The CDR3, as DNA: TGCAGCGTTGTCCTAGCGGGAGGCACAGATACGCAGTATTTT.

This chain joins TRBV28 and TRBJ1-1, with D perhaps matching TRBD1 (5 bases). V lost 5 bases, J lost 5 bases, and 18 bases lay in between. The CDR3 runs 15 residues. Germline V gene lookup returns CDR1 MDHEN and CDR2 SYDVKM. CDR3 nucleotides: TGTGCCAGCAGTCCCAGTGGCGGGGGGGAAACTGAAGCTTTCTTT. This translates into CASSPSGGGETEAFF. The full variable domain, its missing parts supplied by reference TRBV28 and TRBJ1-1, is DVKVTQSSRYLVKRTGEKVFLECVQDMDHENMFWYRQDPGLGLRLIYFSYDVKMKEKGDIPEGYSVSREKKERFSLILESASTNQTSMYLCASSPSGGGETEAFFGQGTRLTVV.

This clone was detected only once. The chain recombines TRBV2 with TRBJ2-7; 12 bases line up with TRBD2. The V gene end was trimmed by 9 bases and the J gene end by 6 bases; junction bases not matched to a gene: 6. Germline V lookup: CDR1 SNHLY, CDR2 FYNNEI. The CDR3 runs to 13 residues. CDR3 amino acids: CARRTSGTIEQYF. The CDR3 DNA sequence: TGTGCCAGAAGGACTAGCGGGACGATCGAGCAGTACTTC.

The chain employs TRBV11-2 and TRBJ2-1; 9 bases agree with TRBD2. V was clipped by 6 bases and J by 10 bases; unmatched bases: 13. The length of the CDR3 is 15 residues. The germline gives CDR1 SGHAT, CDR2 FQNNGV. Written as DNA, the CDR3 is TGTGCCAGCAGACCGGCAGGACTAGCGTCTTTGGAGCAGTTCTTC. As protein: CASRPAGLASLEQFF.

This chain uses TRBV6-5 with TRBJ1-4, with a weak D call TRBD1 (5 bases). Germline V gene sequence: CDR1 MNHEY, CDR2 SVGAGI. V shed 6 bases and J shed 8 bases, with 16 bases lying between them. The CDR3 totals 14 residues. CDR3 residues: CASRGVGVGEKLFF. The CDR3 DNA reads TGTGCCAGCAGGGGGGTCGGGGTTGGGGAAAAACTGTTTTTT.

The chain uses TRBV6-1 and TRBJ1-5, with unresolved D. The germline V gene has CDR1 MNHNS and CDR2 SASEGT. This CDR3 has 13 residues. Trimming took 11 bases from V and 3 from J, leaving 14 bases between them. In nucleotides, the CDR3 is TGTGCCGGCGCCATGCTCTTCAATCAGCCCCAGCATTTT. Translation gives CAGAMLFNQPQHF.

The chain employs TRBV27 and TRBJ2-7; TRBD2 matches 15 bases. This CDR3 is built from 16 residues. Germline CDR1 is MNHEY and CDR2 is SMNVEV (reference sequence). V gave up 5 bases and J gave up 3 bases; unmatched junction bases: 5. Here the CDR3 reads CASSPGTSGRNYEQYF. In DNA form, the CDR3 reads TGTGCCAGCAGTCCGGGGACTAGCGGGAGGAACTACGAGCAGTACTTC.

This chain links TRBV5-4 with TRBJ2-7; 8 bases agree with TRBD2. The germline gives CDR1 SGHNT, CDR2 YYREEE (reference sequence). The J segment lost 5 bases and the V segment lost 3 bases, leaving 7 bases of the junction unmatched. The CDR3 loop spans 14 amino acids. The CDR3 loop is CASSYSGSPNEQYF. The CDR3 DNA follows: TGTGCCAGCAGCTACAGCGGGAGCCCCAACGAGCAGTACTTC.

The V gene is TRBV18, the J gene TRBJ2-1; D is possibly TRBD2 (6 bases). The V end was cut by 4 bases, the J end by 6 bases, with 13 bases between. Germline CDR1 is KGHSH and CDR2 is LQKENI. This CDR3 contains 14 residues. The CDR3 region has the DNA TGTGCCAGCTCACGACCCGGGAGAGGCAATGAGCAGTTCTTC. Translation: CASSRPGRGNEQFF.

J is TRBJ2-7 and V is TRBV28; D not resolved. V lost 6 bases and J 4 bases, leaving 10 bases between the germline ends. CDR3 length: 12 amino acids. Germline-derived CDR1 and CDR2 are MDHEN and SYDVKM. Here the CDR3 reads CASSPDGYEQYF. Here the CDR3 DNA reads TGTGCCAGCAGCCCCGACGGGTACGAGCAGTACTTC. The full variable domain, completed using reference TRBV28 and TRBJ2-7, is DVKVTQSSRYLVKRTGEKVFLECVQDMDHENMFWYRQDPGLGLRLIYFSYDVKMKEKGDIPEGYSVSREKKERFSLILESASTNQTSMYLCASSPDGYEQYFGPGTRLTVT.

The chain is built from TRBV18 and TRBJ2-5; D is ambiguous. With 1 base removed from V and 5 bases from J, the gap between germline ends came to 8 bases. Germline CDR1 reads KGHSH; CDR2 reads LQKENI. The CDR3 is 13 amino acids. CDR3: CASSPQTGETQYF. The CDR3 region has the DNA TGTGCCAGCTCACCACAGACCGGGGAGACCCAGTACTTC.

The chain employs TRBV4-2 and TRBJ2-1; 8 nucleotides align to TRBD2. Germline assignment: CDR1 LGHNA and CDR2 YNFKEQ. The CDR3 extends over 18 amino acids. V shed 5 bases, J shed 4 bases, and the junction held 16 bases outside the gene matches. The CDR3 sequence: CASSVGAVGLASYNEQFF. The CDR3, as DNA: TGTGCCAGCAGCGTGGGGGCCGTAGGACTAGCTTCTTACAATGAGCAGTTCTTC.

V usage is TRBV30 and J usage is TRBJ2-3; 11 nucleotides match TRBD2. The germline CDR1 and CDR2 sequences are GTSNPN and SVGIG (reference sequence). The J segment lost 1 base and the V segment lost 0 bases, leaving 3 bases of the junction unmatched. CDR3 length: 16 amino acids. In DNA, the CDR3 is TGTGCCTGGAGTGTAGGGACTAGCGGCGGCACAGATACGCAGTATTTT. Protein product: CAWSVGTSGGTDTQYF.

This chain joins TRBV19 and TRBJ2-6; possible D gene TRBD2, 5 bases. This CDR3 has 11 residues. Germline V lookup: CDR1 LNHDA, CDR2 SQIVND (reference sequence). The V end lost 6 bases, the J end lost 12 bases, and 9 bases lay between the germline ends. Written as DNA, the CDR3 is TGTGCCAGTAGACTCAGCGGCGTCCTGACTTTC. This encodes CASRLSGVLTF. The full variable domain, with the rest looked up from reference TRBV19 and TRBJ2-6, is DGGITQSPKYLFRKEGQNVTLSCEQNLNHDAMYWYRQDPGQGLRLIYYSQIVNDFQKGDIAEGYSVSREKKESFPLTVTSAQKNPTAFYLCASRLSGVLTFGAGSRLTVL.

The chain uses TRBV13 and TRBJ2-7; 9 bases are a match to TRBD1. Germline V gene lookup returns CDR1 PRHDT and CDR2 FYEKMQ (reference sequence). CDR3 length: 14 amino acids. V lost 3 bases, J lost 4 bases, and 4 bases stayed unmatched. CDR3 region: CASSLGQGRYEQYF. The CDR3 bases are TGTGCCAGCAGCTTGGGACAGGGTAGATACGAGCAGTACTTC.

The chain combines TRBV7-2 with TRBJ1-1; D call uncertain. Germline V gene data show CDR1 as SGHTA and CDR2 as FQGNSA. This CDR3 is built from 15 residues. The ends were cut back, 1 base at V and 7 bases at J, with 16 bases in the middle. The CDR3 is CASSLGVVGPVEAFF. CDR3 coding DNA: TGTGCCAGCAGCTTAGGCGTGGTGGGCCCGGTTGAAGCTTTCTTT. Filled out from reference TRBV7-2 and TRBJ1-1, the complete variable domain reads GAGVSQSPSNKVTEKGKDVELRCDPISGHTALYWYRQSLGQGLEFLIYFQGNSAPDKSGLPSDRFSAERTGGSVSTLTIQRTQQEDSAVYLCASSLGVVGPVEAFFGQGTRLTVV.

The genes are TRBV7-9 and TRBJ2-7, with D perhaps matching TRBD1 or TRBD2 (6 bases each). CDR1 and CDR2 from the germline V gene are SEHNR and FQNEAQ (reference sequence). This CDR3 has 16 amino acids. V dropped 1 base and J dropped 4 bases, with 17 bases sitting between them. CDR3 residues: CASSLVLGGARYEQYF. The CDR3 region has the DNA TGTGCCAGCAGCTTAGTGTTGGGGGGCGCAAGATACGAGCAGTACTTC. The full variable domain, completed using reference TRBV7-9 and TRBJ2-7, is DTGVSQNPRHKITKRGQNVTFRCDPISEHNRLYWYRQTLGQGPEFLTYFQNEAQLEKSRLLSDRFSAERPKGSFSTLEIQRTEQGDSAMYLCASSLVLGGARYEQYFGPGTRLTVT.

The genes are TRBV19 and TRBJ2-7; the match to TRBD2 covers 7 bases. J was trimmed by 6 bases and V by 11 bases; bases with no gene match: 13. CDR1 is LNHDA, CDR2 SQIVND, per germline (reference sequence). The CDR3 extends over 13 amino acids. Written as DNA, the CDR3 is TGTGCCCGAGGGAGGGCCGAGGGGCTCGAGCAGTACTTC. It yields the protein CARGRAEGLEQYF.

CDR3 sequence (DNA): TGTGCCAGCAGTTACCGGACTAGCGGAACCTACGAGCAGTACTTC. Amino acid sequence: CASSYRTSGTYEQYF. The chain has TRBV27 and TRBJ2-7; 10 nucleotides agree with TRBD2. CDR1 is MNHEY and CDR2 is SMNVEV in the germline V gene (reference sequence). This CDR3 has 15 amino acids. V lost 4 bases and J lost 2; bases outside the gene matches: 5.

The V gene is TRBV2, the J gene TRBJ2-3; D not certain. This CDR3 is built from 14 residues. Trimming pared 6 bases from V and 2 bases from J, leaving 12 bases between. Looked up from germline, CDR1 is SNHLY and CDR2 is FYNNEI. CDR3 in amino acids: CASSIWTITDTQYF. The DNA for the CDR3 is TGTGCCAGCAGCATCTGGACGATCACAGATACGCAGTATTTT.

The V gene is TRBV14, the J gene TRBJ2-7; 10 bases line up with TRBD2. Trimming removed 0 bases from V and 7 bases from J; junction bases left unmatched: 6. This CDR3 spans 15 amino acids. Germline V gene sequence: CDR1 SGHDN, CDR2 FVKESK. The CDR3 spells CASSQDLAGVREQYF. The DNA of the CDR3 is TGTGCCAGCAGCCAAGACCTAGCGGGAGTCCGGGAGCAGTACTTC.

This clone was counted between two and nine times. V gene TRBV13 combines with J gene TRBJ2-2; TRBD2 might be the D (5 bases). The CDR3 is made up of 17 amino acids. Germline assignment: CDR1 PRHDT and CDR2 FYEKMQ (reference sequence). V was shortened by 3 bases and J by 2 bases, with 16 bases between the two germline ends. The CDR3 sequence: CASSFPTRALNTGELFF. In DNA, the CDR3 is TGTGCCAGCAGCTTCCCCACTAGAGCCTTAAACACCGGGGAGCTGTTTTTT.